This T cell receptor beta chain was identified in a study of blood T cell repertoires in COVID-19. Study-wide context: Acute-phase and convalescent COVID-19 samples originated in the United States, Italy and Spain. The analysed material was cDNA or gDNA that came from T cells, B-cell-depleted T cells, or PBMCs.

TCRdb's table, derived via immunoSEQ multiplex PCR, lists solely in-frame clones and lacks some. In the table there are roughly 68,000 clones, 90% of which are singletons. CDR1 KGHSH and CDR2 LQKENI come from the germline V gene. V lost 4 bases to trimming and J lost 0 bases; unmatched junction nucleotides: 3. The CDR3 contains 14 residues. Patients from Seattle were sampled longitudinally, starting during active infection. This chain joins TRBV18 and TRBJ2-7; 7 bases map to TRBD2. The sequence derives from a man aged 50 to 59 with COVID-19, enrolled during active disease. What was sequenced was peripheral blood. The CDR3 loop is CASSQTSSSYEQYF. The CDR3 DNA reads TGTGCCAGCTCACAGACTAGCAGCTCCTACGAGCAGTACTTC.